This TCR beta chain was captured by sequencing in a study of shared clonotypes between healthy human individuals. Study background: Every donor yielded three CD4 naive, three CD4 memory, two CD8 naive and one CD8 memory plate. Study-wide findings and caveats: Compared with memory subsets, naive subsets generally had larger estimated richness.

CD45RO-negative CD8 cells positively selected for CCR7 made up the naive population, which excluded terminally differentiated effector memory CD45RA+ cells. Among the donors, all were Caucasian adults who lived in Nashville, Tennessee. CDR1 SGHDT and CDR2 YYEEEE come from the germline V gene. V lost 4 bases and J 4 bases, leaving 20 bases between the germline ends. This CDR3 comprises 17 residues. Remarks on this clone: As yet, its antigen is unknown.

This table comes from immunoSEQ multiplex PCR, and its TCRdb copy is limited to in-frame clones, with some not included. In the table there are 450,000 to 700,000 clones, roughly 96% of which are singletons. This TCR was recovered from a woman aged 25 to 39 in good health. What was sequenced was naive CD8+ T cells sorted from blood. V usage is TRBV5-6 and J usage is TRBJ1-4; D unresolved. This chain's CDR3 is CASSADNGGYSNEKLFF. The CDR3 DNA sequence: TGTGCCAGCAGCGCCGATAACGGCGGGTACAGTAATGAAAAACTGTTTTTT.